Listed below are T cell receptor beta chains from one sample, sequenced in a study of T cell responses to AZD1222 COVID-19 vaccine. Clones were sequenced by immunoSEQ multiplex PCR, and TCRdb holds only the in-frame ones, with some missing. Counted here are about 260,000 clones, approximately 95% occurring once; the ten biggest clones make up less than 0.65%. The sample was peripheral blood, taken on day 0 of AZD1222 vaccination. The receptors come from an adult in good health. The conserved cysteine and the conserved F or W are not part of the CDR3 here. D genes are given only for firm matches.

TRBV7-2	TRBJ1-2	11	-	ASSLGQNYGYT
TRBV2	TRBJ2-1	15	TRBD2	ASSVNSGRSGYNEQF
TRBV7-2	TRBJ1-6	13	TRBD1	ASSFRDRERSPLH
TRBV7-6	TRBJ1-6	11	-	ASSLDPNSPLH
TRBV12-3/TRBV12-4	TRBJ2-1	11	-	ASGPKGDGEQF
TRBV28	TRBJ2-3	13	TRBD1	ASSPGFRGTDTQY
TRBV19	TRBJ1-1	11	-	ASSNQGNTEAF
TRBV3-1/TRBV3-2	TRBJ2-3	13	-	ASSPSRGSTDTQY
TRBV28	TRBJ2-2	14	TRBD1	ASRLAGGVNTGELF
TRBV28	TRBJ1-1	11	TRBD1	ASSPGGRAEAF
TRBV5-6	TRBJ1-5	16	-	ASSLWGTYRIGNQPQH
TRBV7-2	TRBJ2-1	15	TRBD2	ASSLLVGLAGYNEQF
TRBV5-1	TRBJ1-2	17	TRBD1	ASSLGPTGGGVANYGYT
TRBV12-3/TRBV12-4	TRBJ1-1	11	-	ASSTGMNTEAF
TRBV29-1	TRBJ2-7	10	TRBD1	SVEDRLDEQY
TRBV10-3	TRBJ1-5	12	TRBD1	AISEDRGGQPQH
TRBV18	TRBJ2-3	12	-	ASSPRRSTDTQY
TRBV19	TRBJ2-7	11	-	ASRPRNSYEQY
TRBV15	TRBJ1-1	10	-	ATSRLSERAF
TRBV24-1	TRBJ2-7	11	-	ATSDFNSYEQY
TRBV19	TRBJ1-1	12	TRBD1	ASSLGTANTEAF
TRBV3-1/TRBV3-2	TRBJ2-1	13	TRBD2	ASSPSGGSYNEQF
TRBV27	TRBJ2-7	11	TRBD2	ASSSPGLAGQY
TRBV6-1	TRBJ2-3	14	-	ASSEAAGYRTDTQY
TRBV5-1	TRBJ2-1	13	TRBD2	ASSGLAGEDNEQF
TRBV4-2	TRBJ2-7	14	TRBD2	ASSQEGGTSGGEQY
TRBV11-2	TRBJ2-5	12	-	ASSYSRAKKTQY
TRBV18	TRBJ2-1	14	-	ASSPPGLRQGNEQF
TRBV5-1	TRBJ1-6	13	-	ASSMDVNYNSPLH
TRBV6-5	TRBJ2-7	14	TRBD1	ASSYTGQGIPYEQY
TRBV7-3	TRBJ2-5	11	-	ASSLGPEETQY
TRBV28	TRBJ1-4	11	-	ASSAPRREKLF
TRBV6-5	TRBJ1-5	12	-	ASSSRGRNQPQH
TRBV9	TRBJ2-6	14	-	ASSGGQGVGANVLT
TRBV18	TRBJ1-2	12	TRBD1	ASSLGTGNYGYT
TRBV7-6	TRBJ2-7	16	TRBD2	ASSLGLAGVRSSYEQY
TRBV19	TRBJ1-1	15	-	ASSIRYSGSLNTEAF
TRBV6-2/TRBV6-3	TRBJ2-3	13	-	ASSYGGGGTDTQY
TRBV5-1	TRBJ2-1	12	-	ASSLGQGVDEQF
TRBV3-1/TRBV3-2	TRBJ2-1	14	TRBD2	ASSPYRGGGYNEQF
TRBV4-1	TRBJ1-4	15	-	ASSQRGPGTGREKLF
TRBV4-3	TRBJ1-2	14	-	ASSLTPLGRDDGYT
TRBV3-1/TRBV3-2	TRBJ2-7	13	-	ASSPTEASRVEQY
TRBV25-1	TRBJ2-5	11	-	ASSGAGSETQY
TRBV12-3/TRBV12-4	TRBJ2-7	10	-	ASSQDNDEQY
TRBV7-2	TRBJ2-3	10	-	ASSPPRPTQY
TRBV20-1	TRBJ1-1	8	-	SARGTEAF
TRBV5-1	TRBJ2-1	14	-	ASSLQGPGSYNEQF
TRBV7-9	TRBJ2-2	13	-	ASSLPDRSTGELF
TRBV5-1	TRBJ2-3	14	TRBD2	ASSPRTSGYTDTQY
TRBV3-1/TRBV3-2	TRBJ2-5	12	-	ASSQGVARETQY
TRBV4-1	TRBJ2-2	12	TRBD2	ASSKRENTGELF
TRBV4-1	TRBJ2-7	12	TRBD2	ASSLSGGNYEQY
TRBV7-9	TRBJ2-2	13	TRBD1	ASSSTGSWMAELF